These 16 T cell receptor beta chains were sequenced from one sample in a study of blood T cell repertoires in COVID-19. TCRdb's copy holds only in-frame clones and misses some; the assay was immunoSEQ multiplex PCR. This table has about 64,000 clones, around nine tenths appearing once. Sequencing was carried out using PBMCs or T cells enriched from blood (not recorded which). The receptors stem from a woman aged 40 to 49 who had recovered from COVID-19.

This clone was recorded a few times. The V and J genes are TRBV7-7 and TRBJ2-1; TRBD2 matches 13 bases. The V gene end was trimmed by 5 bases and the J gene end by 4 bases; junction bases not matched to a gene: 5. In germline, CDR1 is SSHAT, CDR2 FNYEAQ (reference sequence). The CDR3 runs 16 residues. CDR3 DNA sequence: TGTGCCAGCAGCCCCACGACTAGCGGGGGGTACAATGAGCAGTTCTTC. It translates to CASSPTTSGGYNEQFF.

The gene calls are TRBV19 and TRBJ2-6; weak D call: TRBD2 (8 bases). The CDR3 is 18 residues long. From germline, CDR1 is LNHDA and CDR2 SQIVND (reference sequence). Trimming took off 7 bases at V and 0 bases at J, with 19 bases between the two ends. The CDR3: CASTRGERGPSGANVLTF. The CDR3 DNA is TGTGCCAGTACCAGGGGGGAGCGGGGGCCCTCTGGGGCCAACGTCCTGACTTTC. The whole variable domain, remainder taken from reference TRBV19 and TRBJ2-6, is DGGITQSPKYLFRKEGQNVTLSCEQNLNHDAMYWYRQDPGQGLRLIYYSQIVNDFQKGDIAEGYSVSREKKESFPLTVTSAQKNPTAFYLCASTRGERGPSGANVLTFGAGSRLTVL.

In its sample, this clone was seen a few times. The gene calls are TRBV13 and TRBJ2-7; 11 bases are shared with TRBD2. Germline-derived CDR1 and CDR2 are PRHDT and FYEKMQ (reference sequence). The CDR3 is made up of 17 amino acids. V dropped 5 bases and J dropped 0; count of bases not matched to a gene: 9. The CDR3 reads CASSPPTTSGGSYEQYF. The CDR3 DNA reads TGTGCCAGCAGCCCGCCAACTACTAGCGGGGGCTCCTACGAGCAGTACTTC.

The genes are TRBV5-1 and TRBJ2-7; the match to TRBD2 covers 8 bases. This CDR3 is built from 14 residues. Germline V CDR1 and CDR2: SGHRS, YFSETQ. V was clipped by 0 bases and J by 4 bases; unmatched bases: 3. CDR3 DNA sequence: TGCGCCAGCAGCTTGGGGACTAGCATTTACGAGCAGTACTTC. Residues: CASSLGTSIYEQYF.

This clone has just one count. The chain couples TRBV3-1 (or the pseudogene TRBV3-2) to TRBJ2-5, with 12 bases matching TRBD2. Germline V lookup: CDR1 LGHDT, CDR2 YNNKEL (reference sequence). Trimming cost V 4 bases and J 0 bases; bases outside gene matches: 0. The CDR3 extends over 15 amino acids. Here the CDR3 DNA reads TGTGCCAGCAGCCGGACTAGCGGGGACCAAGAGACCCAGTACTTC. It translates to CASSRTSGDQETQYF.

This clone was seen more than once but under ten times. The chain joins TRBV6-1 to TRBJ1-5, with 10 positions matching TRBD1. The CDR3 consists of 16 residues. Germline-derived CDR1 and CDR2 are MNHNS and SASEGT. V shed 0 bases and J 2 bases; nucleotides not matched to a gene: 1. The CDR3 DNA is TGTGCCAGCAGTGAAGCCGGGACAGGGGGCAATCAGCCCCAGCATTTT. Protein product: CASSEAGTGGNQPQHF.

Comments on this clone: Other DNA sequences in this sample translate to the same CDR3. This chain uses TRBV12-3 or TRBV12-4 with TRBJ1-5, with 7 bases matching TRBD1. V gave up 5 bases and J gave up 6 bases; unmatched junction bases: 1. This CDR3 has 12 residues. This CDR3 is CASSRQGQPQHF. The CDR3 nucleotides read TGTGCCAGCAGTAGACAGGGTCAGCCCCAGCATTTT.

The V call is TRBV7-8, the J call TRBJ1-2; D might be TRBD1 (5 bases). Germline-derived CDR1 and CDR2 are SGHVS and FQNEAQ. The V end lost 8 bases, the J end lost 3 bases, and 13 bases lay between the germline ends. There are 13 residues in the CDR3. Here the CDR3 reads CASAPPGYYGYTF. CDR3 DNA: TGTGCCAGCGCACCACCAGGGTACTATGGCTACACCTTC.

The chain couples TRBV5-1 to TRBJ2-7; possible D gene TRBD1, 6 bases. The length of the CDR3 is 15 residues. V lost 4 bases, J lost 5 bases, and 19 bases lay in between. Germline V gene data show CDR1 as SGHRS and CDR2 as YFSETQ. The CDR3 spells CASSPLQGHLDEQYF. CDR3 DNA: TGCGCCAGCAGCCCTTTACAGGGTCATCTCGACGAGCAGTACTTC. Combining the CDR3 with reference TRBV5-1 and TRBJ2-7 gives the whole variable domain KAGVTQTPRYLIKTRGQQVTLSCSPISGHRSVSWYQQTPGQGLQFLFEYFSETQRNKGNFPGRFSGRQFSNSRSEMNVSTLELGDSALYLCASSPLQGHLDEQYFGPGTRLTVT.

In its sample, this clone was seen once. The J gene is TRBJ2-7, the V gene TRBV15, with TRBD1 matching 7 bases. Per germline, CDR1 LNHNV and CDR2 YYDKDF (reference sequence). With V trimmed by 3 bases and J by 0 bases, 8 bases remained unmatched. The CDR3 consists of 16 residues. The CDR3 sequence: CATSSFDRANSYEQYF. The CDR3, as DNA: TGTGCCACCAGCAGCTTCGACAGGGCAAACTCCTACGAGCAGTACTTC.

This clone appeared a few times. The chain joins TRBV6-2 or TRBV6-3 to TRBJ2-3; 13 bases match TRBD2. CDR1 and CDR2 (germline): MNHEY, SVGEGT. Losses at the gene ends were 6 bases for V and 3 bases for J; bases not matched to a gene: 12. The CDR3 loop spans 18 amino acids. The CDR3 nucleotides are TGTGCCAGCAGCCCCTTCGGGACTAGCGGGGTAGAGACAGATACGCAGTATTTT. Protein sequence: CASSPFGTSGVETDTQYF.

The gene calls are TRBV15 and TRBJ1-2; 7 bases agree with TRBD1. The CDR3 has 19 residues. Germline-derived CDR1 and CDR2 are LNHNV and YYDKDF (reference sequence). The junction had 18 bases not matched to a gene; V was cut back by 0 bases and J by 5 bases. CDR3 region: CATSRDAWDLRQGDYGYTF. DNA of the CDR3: TGTGCCACCAGCAGAGATGCTTGGGATCTGCGGCAGGGGGATTATGGCTACACCTTC.

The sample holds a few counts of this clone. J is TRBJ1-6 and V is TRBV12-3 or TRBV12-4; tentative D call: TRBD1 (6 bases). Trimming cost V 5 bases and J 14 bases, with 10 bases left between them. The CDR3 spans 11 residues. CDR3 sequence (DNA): TGTGCCAGCAGTGCTACAGGGTCCCTCCACTTT. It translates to CASSATGSLHF.

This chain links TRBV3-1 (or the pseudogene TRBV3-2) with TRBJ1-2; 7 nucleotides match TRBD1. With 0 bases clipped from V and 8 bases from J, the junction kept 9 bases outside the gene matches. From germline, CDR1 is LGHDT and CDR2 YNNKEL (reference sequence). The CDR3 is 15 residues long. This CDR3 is CASSQDDREWNGYTF. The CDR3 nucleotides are TGTGCCAGCAGCCAAGATGACAGGGAGTGGAACGGCTACACCTTC.

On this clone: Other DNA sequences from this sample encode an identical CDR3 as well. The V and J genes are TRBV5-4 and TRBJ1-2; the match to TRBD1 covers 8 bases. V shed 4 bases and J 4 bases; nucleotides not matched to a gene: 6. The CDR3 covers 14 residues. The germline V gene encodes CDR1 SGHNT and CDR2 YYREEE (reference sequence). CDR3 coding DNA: TGTGCCAGCAGCCCGGGACAGGAAATCTATGGCTACACCTTC. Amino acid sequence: CASSPGQEIYGYTF.

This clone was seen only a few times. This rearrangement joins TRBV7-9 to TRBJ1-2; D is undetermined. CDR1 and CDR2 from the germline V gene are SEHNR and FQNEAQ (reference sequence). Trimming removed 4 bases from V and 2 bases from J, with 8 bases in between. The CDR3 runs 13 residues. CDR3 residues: CASSSPGNYGYTF. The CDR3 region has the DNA TGTGCCAGCAGCTCACCCGGGAACTATGGCTACACCTTC.